What follows are 10 T cell receptor beta chains derived from one specimen sequenced in a study of cytomegalovirus exposure and HLA in healthy donors (dated by TCRdb to about 2017). The library was generated by the immunoSEQ multiplex PCR assay. For the multiplex PCR, a mixture combining 60 forward primers for TCR Vbeta segments and 13 reverse primers for TCR Jbeta segments was used. Entries here come from immuneACCESS through TCRdb and include only in-frame sequences with V and J called. Some clones fail to appear in such tables; in the studies checked, an unresolved V gene covers under half of the shortfall, and the cause of the remainder is unknown. This sample lists about 160,000 clones; roughly 85% were detected once. Together, the top ten hold 7.5% to 9% of the sample. Sequencing used PBMCs. The source of these receptors is a male donor in good health and CMV-seropositive.

CDR3 in amino acids: CATSPGGAGNQPQHF. The DNA of the CDR3 is TGTGCCACCAGCCCGGGGGGGGCCGGCAATCAGCCCCAGCATTTT. This chain links TRBV15 with TRBJ1-5; D is possibly TRBD1 (6 bases). From germline, CDR1 is LNHNV and CDR2 YYDKDF (reference sequence). The CDR3 sequence is 15 residues long. Trimming shortened V by 5 bases and J by 2 bases, and 13 bases separated the two germline ends.

Worth noting for this clone: Other DNA sequences within the sample encode an identical CDR3. The chain carries TRBV7-9 and TRBJ1-5; tentative D call: TRBD1 (5 bases). Germline V gene lookup returns CDR1 SEHNR and CDR2 FQNEAQ (reference sequence). This CDR3 region has 14 residues. Trimming stripped 5 bases from V and 6 bases from J, with 14 bases between. CDR3 amino acids: CASSLGGVGQPQHF. CDR3 coding DNA: TGTGCCAGCAGCCTCGGGGGGGTGGGTCAGCCCCAGCATTTT. Variable domain in full (rest from reference TRBV7-9 and TRBJ1-5): DTGVSQNPRHKITKRGQNVTFRCDPISEHNRLYWYRQTLGQGPEFLTYFQNEAQLEKSRLLSDRFSAERPKGSFSTLEIQRTEQGDSAMYLCASSLGGVGQPQHFGDGTRLSIL.

The chain carries TRBV7-2 and TRBJ1-5; 8 bases are shared with TRBD1. Germline CDR1 reads SGHTA; CDR2 reads FQGNSA. V shed 5 bases and J 9 bases; nucleotides not matched to a gene: 6. The CDR3 is 13 residues long. CDR3 in amino acids: CASSLGQGRPQHF. In nucleotides, the CDR3 is TGTGCCAGCAGCCTCGGACAGGGTCGGCCCCAGCATTTT.

This chain links TRBV5-5 with TRBJ1-6; 9 nucleotides line up with TRBD1. Germline V CDR1 and CDR2: SGHKS, YYEKEE (reference sequence). J lost 8 bases, V lost 3 bases, and 3 bases had no gene match. The CDR3 spans 14 residues. The CDR3 sequence: CASSWGQGDSPLHF. The CDR3, as DNA: TGTGCCAGCAGCTGGGGACAGGGCGATTCACCCCTCCACTTT. Variable domain in full (rest from reference TRBV5-5 and TRBJ1-6): DAGVTQSPTHLIKTRGQQVTLRCSPISGHKSVSWYQQVLGQGPQFIFQYYEKEERGRGNFPDRFSARQFPNYSSELNVNALLLGDSALYLCASSWGQGDSPLHFGNGTRLTVT.

The chain links TRBV10-3 to TRBJ1-2, with TRBD1 as a possible D gene (6 bases). The CDR3 sequence is 16 residues long. From germline, CDR1 is ENHRY and CDR2 SYGVKD. V was trimmed by 6 bases and J by 2 bases, leaving 19 bases between them. In DNA form, the CDR3 reads TGTGCCATCAGCGCACCCCTGGGGGACACAAACTATGGCTACACCTTC. It translates to CAISAPLGDTNYGYTF.

The chain is built from TRBV30 and TRBJ2-1, with 7 bases that match TRBD2. The germline V gene encodes CDR1 GTSNPN and CDR2 SVGIG (reference sequence). Trimming removed 0 bases from V and 7 bases from J; junction bases left unmatched: 15. The CDR3 spans 17 residues. The CDR3 reads CAWSVWKGPSGGNEQFF. The CDR3 DNA is TGTGCCTGGAGTGTTTGGAAAGGGCCCTCCGGGGGGAATGAGCAGTTCTTC.

V and J are TRBV28 and TRBJ2-7; 11 bases line up with TRBD2. Germline assignment: CDR1 MDHEN and CDR2 SYDVKM. The CDR3 extends over 15 amino acids. The junction had 7 bases not matched to a gene; V was cut back by 3 bases and J by 6 bases. The CDR3 sequence: CASSFPTSGTTEQYF. DNA of the CDR3: TGTGCCAGCAGTTTCCCGACTAGCGGGACGACCGAGCAGTACTTC. The complete variable domain, with remaining parts taken from reference TRBV28 and TRBJ2-7, reads DVKVTQSSRYLVKRTGEKVFLECVQDMDHENMFWYRQDPGLGLRLIYFSYDVKMKEKGDIPEGYSVSREKKERFSLILESASTNQTSMYLCASSFPTSGTTEQYFGPGTRLTVT.

The V call is TRBV30, the J call TRBJ2-1, with 8 bases fitting TRBD2. The CDR3 has 13 residues. The V and J ends lost 3 bases and 6 bases, in that order; junction bases with no gene match: 4. In germline, CDR1 is GTSNPN, CDR2 SVGIG (reference sequence). Here the CDR3 reads CAWSTRGVNEQFF. The CDR3 DNA reads TGTGCCTGGAGCACGCGGGGGGTCAATGAGCAGTTCTTC.

This chain uses TRBV19 with TRBJ1-1; perhaps TRBD1 as D (5 bases). The V gene's germline CDR1 is LNHDA and CDR2 SQIVND (reference sequence). Trimming removed 3 bases at V and 3 bases at J, with 17 bases between. The CDR3 is 16 amino acids. The CDR3 reads CASSMYMGREDTEAFF. CDR3 bases: TGTGCCAGTAGTATGTATATGGGCAGGGAGGACACTGAAGCTTTCTTT.

This clone has just a few counts. The V call is TRBV6-5, the J call TRBJ2-1; maybe TRBD2 (7 bases). This CDR3 spans 15 amino acids. V shed 5 bases and J shed 1 base, with 12 bases lying between them. The germline CDR1 and CDR2 sequences are MNHEY and SVGAGI. In DNA, the CDR3 is TGTGCCAGCAGTCTAGGGGGGGCGTCCTACAATGAGCAGTTCTTC. Its protein product is CASSLGGASYNEQFF.